This T cell receptor beta chain was documented in a study of blood T cell repertoires in COVID-19. The wider study: Researchers got acute and convalescent COVID-19 samples from the United States, Italy and Spain. PBMCs, B-cell-depleted T cells, or T cells provided the cDNA or gDNA that made up the material.

CDR3 length equals 12 residues. Trimming shortened V by 2 bases and J by 8 bases, and 9 bases separated the two germline ends. Germline-derived CDR1 and CDR2 are KGHSH and LQKENI. Assay: immunoSEQ multiplex PCR; the TCRdb copy retains only in-frame clones and omits some. The data contain roughly 230,000 clones, under 90% of them singletons. The sequencing sample was made of peripheral blood. The receptor's source is a woman of 80 years or more with COVID-19, enrolled during active disease. The chain is built from TRBV18 and TRBJ1-2; D not certain. CDR3 DNA sequence: TGTGCCAGCTCACCAGTCTCGCGGGGCTACACCTTC. Translated, it gives CASSPVSRGYTF.